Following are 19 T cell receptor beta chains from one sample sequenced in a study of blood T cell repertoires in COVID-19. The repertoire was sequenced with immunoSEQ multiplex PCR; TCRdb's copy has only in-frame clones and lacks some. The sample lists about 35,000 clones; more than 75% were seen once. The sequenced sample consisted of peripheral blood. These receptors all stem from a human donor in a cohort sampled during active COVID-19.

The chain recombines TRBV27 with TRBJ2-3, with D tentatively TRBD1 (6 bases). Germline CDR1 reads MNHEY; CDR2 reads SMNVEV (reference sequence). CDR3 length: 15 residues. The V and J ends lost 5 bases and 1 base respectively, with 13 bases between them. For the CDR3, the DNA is TGTGCCAGCAGTACCCCGGGACAAGGCACAGATACGCAGTATTTT. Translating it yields CASSTPGQGTDTQYF.

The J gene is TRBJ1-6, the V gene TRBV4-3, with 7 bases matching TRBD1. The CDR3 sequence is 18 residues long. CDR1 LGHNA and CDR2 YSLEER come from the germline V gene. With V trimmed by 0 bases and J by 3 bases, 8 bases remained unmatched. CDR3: CASSQDLGQSFYNSPLHF. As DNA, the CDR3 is TGCGCCAGCAGCCAAGACTTGGGACAGAGTTTCTATAATTCACCCCTCCACTTT.

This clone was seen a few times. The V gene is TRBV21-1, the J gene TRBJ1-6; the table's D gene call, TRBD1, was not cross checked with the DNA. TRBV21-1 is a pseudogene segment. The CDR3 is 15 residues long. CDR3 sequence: CASRWGRVRNSPLHF. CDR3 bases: TGTGCCAGCCGATGGGGCAGGGTTCGGAATTCACCCCTCCACTTT.

In nucleotides, the CDR3 is TGTGCCAGCAGCGGAGGGACTAGCGGGGGACCCCCGGGAGAGACCCAGTACTTC. Amino acids: CASSGGTSGGPPGETQYF. The chain couples TRBV7-2 to TRBJ2-5, with 14 bases lining up with TRBD2. Germline lookup yields CDR1 SGHTA and CDR2 FQGNSA. V dropped 5 bases and J dropped 4; count of bases not matched to a gene: 12. The CDR3 runs to 18 residues.

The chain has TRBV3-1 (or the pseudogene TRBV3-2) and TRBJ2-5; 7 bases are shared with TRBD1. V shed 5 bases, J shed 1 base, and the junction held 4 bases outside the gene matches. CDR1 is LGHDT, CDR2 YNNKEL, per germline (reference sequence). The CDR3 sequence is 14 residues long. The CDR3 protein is CASSYTGAQETQYF. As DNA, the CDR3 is TGTGCCAGCAGCTACACAGGGGCCCAAGAGACCCAGTACTTC.

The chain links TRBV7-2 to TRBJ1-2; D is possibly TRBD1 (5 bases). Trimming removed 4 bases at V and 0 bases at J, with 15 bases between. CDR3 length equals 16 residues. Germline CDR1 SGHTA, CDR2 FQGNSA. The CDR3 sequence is CASSSMGTGANYGYTF. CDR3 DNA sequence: TGTGCCAGCAGCTCAATGGGGACTGGAGCTAACTATGGCTACACCTTC.

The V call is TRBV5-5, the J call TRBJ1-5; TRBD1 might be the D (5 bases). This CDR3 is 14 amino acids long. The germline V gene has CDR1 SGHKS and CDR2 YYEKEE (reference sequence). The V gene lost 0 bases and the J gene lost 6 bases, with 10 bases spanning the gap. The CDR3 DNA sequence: TGTGCCAGCAGCTTGGGACAGTCGGCTCAGCCCCAGCATTTT. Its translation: CASSLGQSAQPQHF.

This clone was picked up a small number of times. CDR3 amino acids: CASSWGGAETEAFF. The CDR3 coding sequence is TGTGCCAGCAGTTGGGGGGGGGCGGAAACTGAAGCTTTCTTT. This rearrangement joins TRBV6-6 to TRBJ1-1; D is perhaps TRBD1 (6 bases). The CDR3 runs to 14 residues. Per the germline V gene, CDR1 is MNHNY and CDR2 is SVGAGI (reference sequence). Trimming removed 4 bases at V and 5 bases at J, with 14 bases between.

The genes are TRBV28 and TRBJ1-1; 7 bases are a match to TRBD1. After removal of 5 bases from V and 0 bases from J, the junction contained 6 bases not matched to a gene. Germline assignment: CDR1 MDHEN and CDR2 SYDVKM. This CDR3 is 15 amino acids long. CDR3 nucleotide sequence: TGTGCCAGCAGTCCCCTGGGACAGATGAACACTGAAGCTTTCTTT. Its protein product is CASSPLGQMNTEAFF.

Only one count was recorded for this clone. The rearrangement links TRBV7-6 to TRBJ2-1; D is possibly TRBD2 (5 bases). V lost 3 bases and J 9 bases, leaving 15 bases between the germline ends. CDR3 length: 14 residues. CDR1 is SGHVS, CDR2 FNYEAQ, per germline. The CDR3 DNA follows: TGTGCCAGCAGCTTCGCGGACTCCCCATCTGAGCAGTTCTTC. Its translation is CASSFADSPSEQFF.

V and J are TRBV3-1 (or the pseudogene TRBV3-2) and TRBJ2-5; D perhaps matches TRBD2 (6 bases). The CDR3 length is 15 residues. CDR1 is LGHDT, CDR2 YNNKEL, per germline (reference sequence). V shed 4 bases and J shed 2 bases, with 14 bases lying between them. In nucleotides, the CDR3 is TGTGCCAGCAGCCGGGAGGCGACACTTCAAGAGACCCAGTACTTC. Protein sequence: CASSREATLQETQYF.

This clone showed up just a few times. In DNA form, the CDR3 reads TGTGCCAGCAGTGGCCAGGGCACAGATACGCAGTATTTT. Protein sequence: CASSGQGTDTQYF. The J gene is TRBJ2-3, the V gene TRBV25-1; D is unresolved. Germline CDR1 and CDR2: MGHDK and SYGVNS. The CDR3 is 13 amino acids. The V gene lost 4 bases and the J gene lost 1 base, with 6 bases spanning the gap.

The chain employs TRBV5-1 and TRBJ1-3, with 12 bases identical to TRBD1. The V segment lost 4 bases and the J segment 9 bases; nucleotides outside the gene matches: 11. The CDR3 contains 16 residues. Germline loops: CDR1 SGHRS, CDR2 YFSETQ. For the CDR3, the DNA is TGCGCCAGCAGCCCGGGAGGGACAGGGGGCTGGAGCACCATATATTTT. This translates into CASSPGGTGGWSTIYF.

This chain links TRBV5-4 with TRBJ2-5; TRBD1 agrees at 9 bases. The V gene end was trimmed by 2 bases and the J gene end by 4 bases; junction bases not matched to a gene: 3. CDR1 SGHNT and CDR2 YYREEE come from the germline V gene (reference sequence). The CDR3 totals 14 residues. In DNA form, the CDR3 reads TGTGCCAGCAGCTTACAGGGGGCTGCAGAGACCCAGTACTTC. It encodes CASSLQGAAETQYF.

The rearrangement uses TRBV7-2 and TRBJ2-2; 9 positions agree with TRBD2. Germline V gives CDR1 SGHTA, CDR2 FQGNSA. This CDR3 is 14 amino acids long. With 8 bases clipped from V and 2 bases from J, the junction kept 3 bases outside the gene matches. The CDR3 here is CASGGLANTGELFF. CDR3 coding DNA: TGTGCCAGCGGGGGACTAGCAAACACCGGGGAGCTGTTTTTT.

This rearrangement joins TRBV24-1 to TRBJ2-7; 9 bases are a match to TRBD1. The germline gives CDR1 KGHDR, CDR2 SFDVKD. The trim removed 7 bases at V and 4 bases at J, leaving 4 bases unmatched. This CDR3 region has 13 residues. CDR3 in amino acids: CATSWGQGYEQYF. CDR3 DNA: TGTGCCACCAGCTGGGGACAGGGTTACGAGCAGTACTTC.

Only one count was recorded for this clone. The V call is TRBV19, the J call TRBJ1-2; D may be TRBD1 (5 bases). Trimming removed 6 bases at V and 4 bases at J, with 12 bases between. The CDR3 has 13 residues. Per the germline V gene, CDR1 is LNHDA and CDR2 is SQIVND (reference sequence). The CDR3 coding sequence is TGTGCCAGTAGGGAAACAGGTCTCTATGGCTACACCTTC. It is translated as CASRETGLYGYTF. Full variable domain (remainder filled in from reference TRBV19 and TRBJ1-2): DGGITQSPKYLFRKEGQNVTLSCEQNLNHDAMYWYRQDPGQGLRLIYYSQIVNDFQKGDIAEGYSVSREKKESFPLTVTSAQKNPTAFYLCASRETGLYGYTFGSGTRLTVV.

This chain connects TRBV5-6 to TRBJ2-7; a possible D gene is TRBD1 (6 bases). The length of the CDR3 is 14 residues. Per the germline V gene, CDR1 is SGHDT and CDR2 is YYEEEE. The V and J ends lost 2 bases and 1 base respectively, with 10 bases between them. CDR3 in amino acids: CASSLGQRSYEQYF. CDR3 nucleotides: TGTGCCAGCAGCTTAGGACAGCGTTCCTACGAGCAGTACTTC.

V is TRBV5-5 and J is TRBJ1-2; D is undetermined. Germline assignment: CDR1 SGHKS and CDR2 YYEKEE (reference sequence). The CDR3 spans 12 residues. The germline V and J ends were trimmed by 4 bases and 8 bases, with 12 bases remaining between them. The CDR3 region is CASSIDRVGYTF. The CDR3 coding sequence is TGTGCCAGCAGCATTGACCGGGTGGGCTACACCTTC.